Listed below are T cell receptor beta chains from one sample, sequenced in a study of low-dose radiotherapy and immunotherapy resistance in tumors. Using its own MiXCR run on the reads, TCRdb lists one record per CDR3 protein. The profile shows 60,000 to 75,000 distinct CDR3 sequences, 26% of them singletons. Source: PBMCs, taken before treatment. These receptors were obtained from a male donor with rectosigmoid adenocarcinoma. CDR3s include the opening cysteine and the closing phenylalanine or tryptophan. Each record gives: clone size, D gene, V gene, J gene, CDR3 protein, CDR3 DNA. A D gene is named only where the DNA matches it firmly. Only some rows state a clone size, as once, few, many or a class for expanded clones.

abundance: many; d_gene: TRBD1; v_gene: TRBV6-1; j_gene: TRBJ1-5; CDR3aa: CASSENRDRHNQPQHF; CDR3nt: TGTGCCAGCAGTGAAAATAGGGACAGACACAATCAGCCCCAGCATTTT
abundance: many; d_gene: NA; v_gene: TRBV7-2; j_gene: TRBJ2-2; CDR3aa: CASSLVLGELFF; CDR3nt: TGTGCCAGCAGCTTAGTTTTGGGGGAGCTGTTTTTT
abundance: medium-sized; d_gene: NA; v_gene: TRBV28; j_gene: TRBJ2-7; CDR3aa: CASSSPAWNYEQYF; CDR3nt: TGTGCCAGCAGTTCCCCGGCGTGGAACTACGAGCAGTACTTC
abundance: NA; d_gene: NA; v_gene: TRBV9; j_gene: TRBJ2-7; CDR3aa: CASSVAPGAPYEQYF; CDR3nt: TGTGCCAGCAGCGTAGCACCGGGGGCCCCCTACGAGCAGTACTTC
abundance: many; d_gene: NA; v_gene: TRBV18; j_gene: TRBJ2-3; CDR3aa: CASSPAGHRTDTQYF; CDR3nt: TGTGCCAGCTCACCAGCTGGCCACCGCACAGATACGCAGTATTTT
abundance: NA; d_gene: NA; v_gene: TRBV5-5; j_gene: TRBJ2-3; CDR3aa: CASSYVLSTDTQYF; CDR3nt: TGTGCCAGCAGCTACGTTCTGAGCACAGATACGCAGTATTTT
abundance: many; d_gene: NA; v_gene: TRBV28; j_gene: TRBJ2-5; CDR3aa: CASSFNRAGTQYF; CDR3nt: TGTGCCAGCAGTTTTAACAGGGCAGGGACCCAGTACTTC
abundance: many; d_gene: NA; v_gene: TRBV19; j_gene: TRBJ2-2; CDR3aa: CASSIDHGWRGELFF; CDR3nt: TGTGCCAGTAGTATAGATCATGGGTGGCGCGGGGAGCTGTTTTTT
abundance: many; d_gene: NA; v_gene: TRBV2; j_gene: TRBJ2-2; CDR3aa: CASSQGRGELFF; CDR3nt: TGTGCCAGCAGTCAGGGTCGCGGGGAGCTGTTTTTT
abundance: many; d_gene: TRBD2; v_gene: TRBV5-5; j_gene: TRBJ2-1; CDR3aa: CASSLGYRRESKQFF; CDR3nt: TGTGCCAGCAGCTTGGGGTATCGGCGGGAGTCCAAGCAGTTCTTC
abundance: NA; d_gene: NA; v_gene: TRBV28; j_gene: TRBJ1-3; CDR3aa: CASGRVPGNTIYF; CDR3nt: TGTGCCAGCGGCCGGGTCCCTGGAAACACCATATATTTT
abundance: NA; d_gene: TRBD2; v_gene: TRBV7-9; j_gene: TRBJ2-7; CDR3aa: CASSPPRTSAYEQYF; CDR3nt: TGTGCCAGCAGCCCGCCCCGGACTAGCGCCTACGAGCAGTACTTC
abundance: NA; d_gene: TRBD1; v_gene: TRBV29-1; j_gene: TRBJ2-7; CDR3aa: CSVAAGGPEQYF; CDR3nt: TGCAGCGTTGCCGCAGGGGGCCCCGAGCAGTACTTC
abundance: many; d_gene: NA; v_gene: TRBV5-1; j_gene: TRBJ2-7; CDR3aa: CASSLLPRQGSGEQYF; CDR3nt: TGCGCCAGCAGCTTGCTCCCAAGGCAGGGAAGTGGGGAGCAGTACTTC
abundance: few; d_gene: TRBD2; v_gene: TRBV6-1; j_gene: TRBJ2-2; CDR3aa: CASIRTSGFTGELFF; CDR3nt: TGTGCCAGCATCAGGACTAGCGGCTTCACCGGGGAGCTGTTTTTT
abundance: NA; d_gene: TRBD2; v_gene: TRBV5-1; j_gene: TRBJ2-1; CDR3aa: CASSLGPSGTLNEQFF; CDR3nt: TGCGCCAGCAGCTTGGGTCCTAGCGGGACCCTCAATGAGCAGTTCTTC
abundance: many; d_gene: TRBD1; v_gene: TRBV6-2/TRBV6-3; j_gene: TRBJ2-2; CDR3aa: CASSALPSTGITGELFF; CDR3nt: TGTGCCAGCAGTGCTTTACCCTCGACAGGGATCACCGGGGAGCTGTTTTTT
abundance: many; d_gene: NA; v_gene: TRBV28; j_gene: TRBJ2-7; CDR3aa: CASSLQGGRDEQYF; CDR3nt: TGTGCCAGCAGCCTACAGGGGGGGCGGGACGAGCAGTACTTC
abundance: many; d_gene: NA; v_gene: TRBV30; j_gene: TRBJ2-3; CDR3aa: CAWSLIATDTQYF; CDR3nt: TGTGCCTGGTCCCTCATAGCAACAGATACGCAGTATTTT
abundance: many; d_gene: NA; v_gene: TRBV28; j_gene: TRBJ2-7; CDR3aa: CASSDGGTQNYEQYF; CDR3nt: TGTGCCAGCAGCGACGGGGGGACACAGAACTACGAGCAGTACTTC
abundance: many; d_gene: NA; v_gene: TRBV15; j_gene: TRBJ2-2; CDR3aa: CATSRDLTNTGELFF; CDR3nt: TGTGCCACCAGCAGAGACCTAACGAACACCGGGGAGCTGTTTTTT
abundance: many; d_gene: TRBD1; v_gene: TRBV28; j_gene: TRBJ2-7; CDR3aa: CASSTGQGITYEQYF; CDR3nt: TGTGCCAGCAGTACCGGACAGGGGATTACCTACGAGCAGTACTTC
abundance: NA; d_gene: TRBD1; v_gene: TRBV5-1; j_gene: TRBJ2-3; CDR3aa: CASSLGQGGTDTQYF; CDR3nt: TGCGCCAGCAGCTTGGGACAGGGAGGCACAGATACGCAGTATTTT
abundance: many; d_gene: NA; v_gene: TRBV4-2; j_gene: TRBJ1-6; CDR3aa: CASSQDPLYNSPLHF; CDR3nt: TGTGCCAGCAGCCAAGATCCGCTTTATAATTCACCCCTCCACTTT
abundance: once; d_gene: TRBD1; v_gene: TRBV3-1; j_gene: TRBJ1-5; CDR3aa: CASSPGQGYQPQHF; CDR3nt: TGTGCCAGCAGCCCTGGACAGGGTTATCAGCCCCAGCATTTT
abundance: NA; d_gene: TRBD2; v_gene: TRBV5-1; j_gene: TRBJ2-3; CDR3aa: CASSYGTSFSTDTQYF; CDR3nt: TGCGCCAGCAGCTACGGGACTAGCTTTAGCACAGATACGCAGTATTTT
abundance: medium-sized; d_gene: TRBD1; v_gene: TRBV4-3; j_gene: TRBJ2-1; CDR3aa: CASSHGTGAGEQFF; CDR3nt: TGCGCCAGCAGCCACGGGACAGGGGCAGGCGAGCAGTTCTTC
abundance: many; d_gene: TRBD1; v_gene: TRBV18; j_gene: TRBJ1-2; CDR3aa: CASSRGQGQGGYTF; CDR3nt: TGTGCCAGCTCACGGGGACAGGGGCAAGGTGGCTACACCTTC
abundance: NA; d_gene: NA; v_gene: TRBV6-5; j_gene: TRBJ1-1; CDR3aa: CVSRRRTDEAFF; CDR3nt: TGTGTCAGCAGACGACGTACAGATGAAGCTTTCTTT
abundance: many; d_gene: TRBD2; v_gene: TRBV12-3/TRBV12-4; j_gene: TRBJ2-2; CDR3aa: CASSLNPGLAGPNTGELFF; CDR3nt: TGTGCCAGCAGCTTAAATCCGGGACTAGCGGGACCGAACACCGGGGAGCTGTTTTTT
abundance: many; d_gene: NA; v_gene: TRBV19; j_gene: TRBJ1-5; CDR3aa: CASSIEFGLNQPQHF; CDR3nt: TGTGCCAGTAGTATAGAGTTCGGACTCAATCAGCCCCAGCATTTT
abundance: few; d_gene: NA; v_gene: TRBV28; j_gene: TRBJ1-1; CDR3aa: CASSLGGFTEAFF; CDR3nt: TGTGCCAGCAGTTTAGGGGGGTTTACTGAAGCTTTCTTT
abundance: NA; d_gene: TRBD1; v_gene: TRBV12-3/TRBV12-4; j_gene: TRBJ2-2; CDR3aa: CASSLRDRGPGELLFF; CDR3nt: TGTGCCAGCAGCCTTCGGGACAGGGGACCCGGGGAGCTGCTGTTTTTT
abundance: NA; d_gene: TRBD1; v_gene: TRBV18; j_gene: TRBJ1-1; CDR3aa: CASSPPLDREAFF; CDR3nt: TGTGCCAGCTCACCACCCTTGGACAGGGAAGCTTTCTTT
abundance: many; d_gene: NA; v_gene: TRBV12-3/TRBV12-4; j_gene: TRBJ1-4; CDR3aa: CASRIGASNEKLFF; CDR3nt: TGTGCCAGCAGAATTGGGGCCTCTAATGAAAAACTGTTTTTT
abundance: many; d_gene: NA; v_gene: TRBV7-2; j_gene: TRBJ1-5; CDR3aa: CASSPRVGVAQPQHF; CDR3nt: TGTGCCAGCAGCCCGCGGGTAGGAGTAGCCCAGCCCCAGCATTTT
abundance: many; d_gene: NA; v_gene: TRBV6-4; j_gene: TRBJ2-3; CDR3aa: CASSDSGGSGTDTQYF; CDR3nt: TGTGCCAGCAGTGACTCAGGGGGAAGCGGGACAGATACGCAGTATTTT
abundance: NA; d_gene: TRBD1; v_gene: TRBV5-1; j_gene: TRBJ1-3; CDR3aa: CASSLGDRASMAIYF; CDR3nt: TGCGCCAGCAGCTTGGGGGACAGAGCGTCGATGGCCATATATTTT
abundance: NA; d_gene: TRBD1; v_gene: TRBV13; j_gene: TRBJ2-3; CDR3aa: CASSEWDSTSTDTQYF; CDR3nt: TGTGCCAGCAGTGAATGGGACAGCACTAGCACAGATACGCAGTATTTT
abundance: many; d_gene: NA; v_gene: TRBV27; j_gene: TRBJ2-6; CDR3aa: CASSLAPTGANVLTF; CDR3nt: TGTGCCAGCAGTCTGGCCCCGACTGGGGCCAACGTCCTGACTTTC
abundance: NA; d_gene: NA; v_gene: TRBV4-1; j_gene: TRBJ2-7; CDR3aa: CASSQDAWRGRSYEQYF; CDR3nt: TGCGCCAGCAGCCAAGATGCATGGAGAGGGCGGTCCTACGAGCAGTACTTC
abundance: NA; d_gene: NA; v_gene: TRBV5-1; j_gene: TRBJ1-5; CDR3aa: CASSLAGNSNQPQHF; CDR3nt: TGCGCCAGCAGCTTGGCCGGAAATAGCAATCAGCCCCAGCATTTT
abundance: NA; d_gene: TRBD2; v_gene: TRBV4-2; j_gene: TRBJ2-1; CDR3aa: CASSASGQSSYNEQFF; CDR3nt: TGTGCCAGCAGCGCTAGCGGGCAGAGCTCCTACAATGAGCAGTTCTTC
abundance: many; d_gene: TRBD2; v_gene: TRBV4-3; j_gene: TRBJ2-7; CDR3aa: CASSQDRTSVLYEQYF; CDR3nt: TGCGCCAGCAGCCAAGATCGGACTAGCGTTCTCTACGAGCAGTACTTC
abundance: many; d_gene: TRBD1; v_gene: TRBV20-1; j_gene: TRBJ2-2; CDR3aa: CSARDPDRANTGELFF; CDR3nt: TGCAGTGCTAGAGACCCGGACAGGGCGAACACCGGGGAGCTGTTTTTT
abundance: few; d_gene: TRBD2; v_gene: TRBV7-2; j_gene: TRBJ2-5; CDR3aa: CASSGGLAGQETQYF; CDR3nt: TGTGCCAGCAGCGGGGGACTAGCGGGGCAAGAGACCCAGTACTTC
abundance: many; d_gene: NA; v_gene: TRBV24-1; j_gene: TRBJ2-2; CDR3aa: CATSDFGSGSYTGELFF; CDR3nt: TGTGCCACCAGTGATTTCGGGTCGGGCTCCTACACCGGGGAGCTGTTTTTT
abundance: many; d_gene: TRBD2; v_gene: TRBV5-1; j_gene: TRBJ2-1; CDR3aa: CASSGGTGLAGVSYNEQFF; CDR3nt: TGCGCCAGCAGCGGGGGGACCGGACTAGCGGGAGTCTCCTACAATGAGCAGTTCTTC
abundance: once; d_gene: NA; v_gene: TRBV28; j_gene: TRBJ2-4; CDR3aa: CASSSIGTRETIQYF; CDR3nt: TGTGCCAGCAGTTCCATCGGGACTCGGGAGACCATTCAGTACTTC
abundance: many; d_gene: NA; v_gene: TRBV24-1; j_gene: TRBJ2-2; CDR3aa: CATSDLDSAGVWELFF; CDR3nt: TGTGCCACCAGTGATTTGGATTCGGCGGGTGTCTGGGAGCTGTTTTTT
abundance: many; d_gene: NA; v_gene: TRBV12-2; j_gene: TRBJ2-1; CDR3aa: CASRRERGSSYNEQFF; CDR3nt: TGTGCAAGTCGCCGAGAGCGGGGGAGCTCCTACAATGAGCAGTTCTTC
abundance: many; d_gene: NA; v_gene: TRBV28; j_gene: TRBJ1-3; CDR3aa: CAAASFGNTIYF; CDR3nt: TGTGCCGCGGCCAGTTTCGGAAACACCATATATTTT
abundance: many; d_gene: NA; v_gene: TRBV12-3/TRBV12-4; j_gene: TRBJ1-5; CDR3aa: CASSPIMTVSNQPQHF; CDR3nt: TGTGCCAGCAGTCCGATTATGACAGTTAGCAATCAGCCCCAGCATTTT